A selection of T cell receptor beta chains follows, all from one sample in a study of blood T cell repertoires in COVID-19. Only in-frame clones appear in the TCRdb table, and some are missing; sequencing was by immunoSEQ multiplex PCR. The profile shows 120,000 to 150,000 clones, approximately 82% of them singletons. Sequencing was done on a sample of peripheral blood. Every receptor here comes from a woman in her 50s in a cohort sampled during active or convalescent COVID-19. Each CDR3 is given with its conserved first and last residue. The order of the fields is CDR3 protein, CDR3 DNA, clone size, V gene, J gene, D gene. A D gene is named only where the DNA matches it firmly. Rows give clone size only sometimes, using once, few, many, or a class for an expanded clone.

CASSQVTRDKFAIYF	TGTGCCAGCAGCCAAGTCACCAGGGATAAGTTTGCCATATATTTT	NA	TRBV3-1/TRBV3-2	TRBJ1-3	NA
CARPPDSLSYSNQPQHF	TGTGCCAGACCGCCGGACAGTTTAAGCTATAGCAATCAGCCCCAGCATTTT	NA	TRBV2	TRBJ1-5	NA
CAPETSGGGGTQYF	TGTGCCCCTGAGACTAGCGGGGGCGGCGGTACGCAGTATTTT	once	TRBV6-9	TRBJ2-3	TRBD2
CASSSLRTANTGELFF	TGTGCCAGCAGCTCCCTACGTACTGCGAACACCGGGGAGCTGTTTTTT	NA	TRBV5-6	TRBJ2-2	NA
CASSQVEGNAEAFF	TGTGCCAGCAGCCAAGTGGAGGGTAACGCTGAAGCTTTCTTT	NA	TRBV3-1/TRBV3-2	TRBJ1-1	NA
CASSLKRGTQYF	TGTGCCAGCAGCCTCAAGCGGGGGACGCAGTATTTT	NA	TRBV7-2	TRBJ2-3	TRBD2
CASVSDRAIGYGYTF	TGTGCTAGTGTCTCAGACAGGGCAATCGGCTATGGCTACACCTTC	NA	TRBV12-5	TRBJ1-2	TRBD1
CASTDKARADTEAFF	TGTGCCAGCACCGACAAAGCCAGGGCTGACACTGAAGCTTTCTTT	NA	TRBV7-9	TRBJ1-1	NA
CASSLPRRTNTGELFF	TGTGCCAGCAGCTTACCTAGGAGGACGAACACCGGGGAGCTGTTTTTT	many	TRBV7-8	TRBJ2-2	NA
CASSVRQDYGYTF	TGTGCCAGCAGTGTTCGGCAGGACTATGGCTACACCTTC	once	TRBV2	TRBJ1-2	NA
CASRRVSGNTIYF	TGTGCCAGCAGACGGGTATCAGGAAACACCATATATTTT	NA	TRBV6-5	TRBJ1-3	NA
CASSPSGTNEKLFF	TGCGCCAGCAGCCCCTCAGGAACTAATGAAAAACTGTTTTTT	NA	TRBV5-1	TRBJ1-4	NA
CASSLDRGREEKLFF	TGTGCCAGCAGCCTCGACAGGGGGCGTGAAGAAAAACTGTTTTTT	NA	TRBV6-5	TRBJ1-4	TRBD1
CSVEGQGTDTQYF	TGCAGCGTTGAAGGACAGGGCACAGATACGCAGTATTTT	NA	TRBV29-1	TRBJ2-3	NA
CASSRGSGGTEAFF	TGTGCCAGCAGCCGGGGGTCAGGGGGCACTGAAGCTTTCTTT	once	TRBV7-9	TRBJ1-1	TRBD1
CASSPGTSWGTGELFF	TGTGCCAGCTCACCAGGGACTAGCTGGGGCACCGGGGAGCTGTTTTTT	NA	TRBV18	TRBJ2-2	TRBD2
CAWSVLGVRPLHF	TGTGCCTGGAGTGTATTAGGGGTCCGACCCCTCCACTTT	NA	TRBV30	TRBJ1-6	NA
CASSIVLDRGAGNTIYF	TGTGCCAGTAGTATAGTCCTGGACAGGGGGGCTGGAAACACCATATATTTT	NA	TRBV19	TRBJ1-3	TRBD1
CASSLAGGAGDTQYF	TGCGCCAGCAGCTTGGCCGGGGGGGCCGGGGATACGCAGTATTTT	NA	TRBV5-1	TRBJ2-3	TRBD2
CASSRQGADTQYF	TGTGCCAGCAGCCGACAGGGCGCAGATACGCAGTATTTT	NA	TRBV3-1/TRBV3-2	TRBJ2-3	TRBD1
CASSGGRKGRGVQPQHF	TGTGCCAGCAGCGGAGGGCGAAAAGGCAGGGGGGTACAGCCCCAGCATTTT	NA	TRBV9	TRBJ1-5	TRBD1
CASSLGGSGSTEAFF	TGCGCCAGCAGCTTGGGAGGTAGTGGGTCCACTGAAGCTTTCTTT	once	TRBV5-1	TRBJ1-1	NA
CASSLVSGSLNYGYTF	TGTGCCAGCAGCTTAGTATCCGGTTCCCTCAACTATGGCTACACCTTC	NA	TRBV7-9	TRBJ1-2	NA
CASSAQSTGYEQYF	TGTGCCAGCAGCGCCCAAAGCACAGGCTACGAGCAGTACTTC	NA	TRBV9	TRBJ2-7	NA
CASSTTGREETQYF	TGTGCCAGCTCAACCACAGGGAGGGAGGAGACCCAGTACTTC	NA	TRBV18	TRBJ2-5	NA
CASSLGQTRPYSYNEQFF	TGTGCCAGCAGCTTAGGCCAGACTAGACCCTACTCCTACAATGAGCAGTTCTTC	NA	TRBV7-9	TRBJ2-1	NA
CASSSGQGVETQYF	TGCGCCAGCAGCTCTGGACAGGGGGTGGAGACCCAGTACTTC	once	TRBV5-1	TRBJ2-5	TRBD1
CASSPRWTGAGQPQHF	TGTGCCAGTAGCCCCCGCTGGACAGGGGCGGGTCAGCCCCAGCATTTT	NA	TRBV19	TRBJ1-5	TRBD1
CASSGQGYEQFF	TGCGCCAGCAGCGGGCAGGGATACGAGCAGTTCTTC	NA	TRBV5-1	TRBJ2-1	NA
CASSSTDSSGNQPQHF	TGTGCCAGCAGCTCTACGGACAGCTCAGGGAATCAGCCCCAGCATTTT	NA	TRBV7-9	TRBJ1-5	NA
CSVEKELGGTEAFF	TGCAGCGTTGAAAAAGAGCTGGGGGGCACTGAAGCTTTCTTT	NA	TRBV29-1	TRBJ1-1	NA
CASSDATGQETQYF	TGTGCCAGCAGTGATGCGACAGGGCAAGAGACCCAGTACTTC	NA	TRBV6-1	TRBJ2-5	TRBD1
CASSLVAGSWTEAFF	TGCGCCAGCAGCTTGGTGGCGGGGAGTTGGACTGAAGCTTTCTTT	NA	TRBV5-1	TRBJ1-1	NA
CASSAYTNYGYTF	TGTGCCAGCAGTGCTTACACTAACTATGGCTACACCTTC	few	TRBV12-3/TRBV12-4	TRBJ1-2	NA
CATSDSRNTGELFF	TGTGCCACCAGTGACTCGCGGAACACCGGGGAGCTGTTTTTT	NA	TRBV24-1	TRBJ2-2	NA
CASSWGGETQYF	TGTGCCAGCAGCTGGGGGGGAGAGACCCAGTACTTC	NA	TRBV7-2	TRBJ2-5	TRBD2
CASSPDRDRGYTF	TGCGCCAGCAGCCCCGACAGGGATCGTGGCTACACCTTC	NA	TRBV10-2	TRBJ1-2	TRBD1
CASSPGHYEQYF	TGTGCCAGCAGCCCTGGCCACTACGAGCAGTACTTC	NA	TRBV7-8	TRBJ2-7	NA
CASSLAETQYF	TGTGCCAGCAGCTTGGCAGAGACCCAGTACTTC	once	TRBV7-2	TRBJ2-5	NA
CASKTGAFSGNTIYF	TGTGCCAGTAAGACAGGGGCTTTCTCTGGAAACACCATATATTTT	NA	TRBV19	TRBJ1-3	TRBD1
CASSLKGDRADEQYF	TGTGCCAGCAGCCTCAAGGGGGACAGGGCTGACGAGCAGTACTTC	NA	TRBV7-2	TRBJ2-7	TRBD1
CASRSGQGIYEQYF	TGTGCCAGTAGATCCGGACAGGGGATCTACGAGCAGTACTTC	few	TRBV19	TRBJ2-7	TRBD1
CASSIAGKVYEQYF	TGTGCCAGTAGTATAGCAGGGAAAGTCTACGAGCAGTACTTC	NA	TRBV19	TRBJ2-7	NA
CASSLMGLASAGELFF	TGTGCCAGCAGCTTAATGGGACTAGCGAGCGCCGGGGAGCTGTTTTTT	once	TRBV7-3	TRBJ2-2	TRBD2
CASSPAVGLAGRSYEQYF	TGTGCCAGCAGTCCCGCCGTCGGACTAGCGGGGAGAAGTTACGAGCAGTACTTC	few	TRBV27	TRBJ2-7	TRBD2
CASSLYAGLQGSTGELFF	TGTGCCAGTAGTCTTTATGCTGGACTCCAGGGGAGTACCGGGGAGCTGTTTTTT	NA	TRBV19	TRBJ2-2	NA
CASSPVGQTYEQYF	TGTGCCAGCTCACCAGTGGGACAGACCTACGAGCAGTACTTC	NA	TRBV18	TRBJ2-7	TRBD1
CAISEYGGYTF	TGTGCCATCAGTGAGTACGGGGGCTACACCTTC	NA	TRBV10-3	TRBJ1-2	NA
CASGGPSTDTQYF	TGTGCCAGCGGGGGCCCTAGCACAGATACGCAGTATTTT	NA	TRBV2	TRBJ2-3	NA
CASRGGLTGETQYF	TGTGCCAGCAGGGGGGGACTAACTGGGGAGACCCAGTACTTC	NA	TRBV2	TRBJ2-5	TRBD2
CARGDYTGELFF	TGTGCCAGGGGAGACTACACCGGGGAGCTGTTTTTT	NA	TRBV6-5	TRBJ2-2	NA
CASSQGPTTNTEAFF	TGCGCCAGCAGCCAAGGCCCGACAACAAACACTGAAGCTTTCTTT	NA	TRBV4-3	TRBJ1-1	NA